The entry below gives a single T cell receptor (beta chain) sequence along with its context. This clone occurred a few times. The target of this receptor is not known. No much larger clone is present one base from it, and per-base qualities are unavailable. The cohort comprised 666 healthy bone marrow donors. At the time of sampling, all cohort members were nominally healthy, though unrecorded immune exposures were likely present. The donor tested CMV seronegative and was one of the 352 seronegative cohort members. Each donor provided a peripheral blood sample, and peripheral blood mononuclear cells were used for TCR beta sequencing. Genomic DNA extraction from the blood cell samples was performed with the Qiagen DNeasy Blood Extraction Kit. The data were taken from a study of cytomegalovirus exposure and HLA in healthy donors (dated by TCRdb to 2015 to 2018). About the investigation overall: An earlier analysis of about 530 of the donors reported approximately 300 Gb of sequence data and 117 million unique TCR beta sequences obtained from approximately 180 million T cells. Four to six DR-DQ haplotypes were handled as single units for association and clustering, since linkage in the cohort was strong. About 320 gigabases of sequencing data and 80 million or so unique TCR sequences were included in an early release covering about 700 HLA-typed donors. The number of donors typed differed by locus, with 629-630 for A, B, C, DRB1 and DQB1, roughly 550 for DQA1, under 610 for DPA1, and some 440 for DPB1. The genetic ancestry cluster associated with self-reported Caucasian donors included 70% to 85% of the approximately 410 genotyped donors. Donor age, sex, ethnicity and CMV serostatus were compiled alongside the repertoire data. In addition to the first cohort of 666 subjects, a separate validation cohort of approximately 130 different subjects was used. Among 398 genotyped donors of the cohort, an average of roughly 240,000 unique TCR beta nucleotide sequences were sequenced per donor, approximately 20% of them non-productive. In a later genetic analysis, genome-wide SNP genotypes for about three fifths of the roughly 670 donors were used, and that subset was treated as a discovery cohort. High-throughput TCR immunosequencing, statistical association of individual TCRs with disease status, and machine learning were combined to predict cytomegalovirus infection status. Rather than drawing on any new phenotypic data, the later analysis identified candidate immune exposures from TCR beta sequences and the way those sequences occurred across donors. An earlier analysis of approximately 630 of the donors applied high-throughput TCR beta sequencing to assess whether each TCR beta V gene segment acted as functional or pseudogenic. All discovery cohort repertoires had been generated using a single sequencing platform. In a later analysis, previously published TCR beta repertoires from 550 to 700 donors were re-analyzed and high-resolution HLA genotyping was added so that TCR occurrence patterns could be studied. The study used immunosequencing to profile the T cell repertoires of 666 subjects and linked those repertoires to cytomegalovirus serostatus. The aim of the study was to test whether cataloging public T cell receptors could identify signatures of past pathogen exposure. Both class I and class II loci were covered by HLA typing, at four-digit resolution. Here is what the overall study found, with its caveats: A cluster of highly shared sequence variants was judged likely to be a technical artifact of the sequencing pipeline. It was suggested by the authors that the approach could potentially be generalized to other disease states and immunological phenotypes. Some IMGT-functional V segments, including TRBV6-2 and TRBV6-3, could not be told apart with the 87-base-pair reads, so those segments were excluded. In an earlier analysis of some 500 of the donors, most TCR beta V segments appeared in productive rearrangements about 87% or about 30% of the time, broadly matching IMGT annotations. In a later genetic analysis, a missense DCLRE1C variant was associated with V-gene and J-gene trimming of TCR beta chains, and the association was replicated in an independent cohort. Because HLA typing was unavailable for some donors at each locus, only the typed subset was used in association tests. Several of the top co-occurrence clusters appeared to be linked to parvovirus B19, influenza, CMV and Epstein-Barr virus, according to a later analysis. A later analysis associated about 16,000 TCR beta sequences with specific HLA alleles at a false discovery rate of 0.05. In a later genetic analysis, fewer N-insertions in productive TCRs were reported among donors in an Asian-associated ancestry cluster than the 666-donor mean. Assigning TCR associations to individual alleles was difficult when HLA alleles, especially DR and DQ, strongly co-occurred. In a later analysis, HLA-associated TCR beta chains were found to be more clonally expanded and to have lower generation probabilities than equally common non-associated chains. This cohort had only TCR beta chains sequenced, and the lack of alpha or paired-chain data limited which features could be detected. Most CMV-associated TCR beta chains appeared to be HLA-restricted in a later analysis, and the HLA associations seemed to be driven largely by CMV exposure. A later analysis found that TCR association rates varied across HLA loci, with DRB1 alleles showing the most associated TCRs and HLA-C alleles the fewest. Some 16 rarely observed V segments, including chromosome 9 orphons, were excluded from the earlier analysis of approximately 500 of the donors because counts were too low. Immune exposure information for the cohort was limited to CMV serostatus. Cytomegalovirus status was reported to be diagnosed by the classifier with high specificity and sensitivity in both the original and validation cohorts. Three of the identified cytomegalovirus-associated TCR beta chains were confirmed in vitro to be specific for cytomegalovirus antigens. Linkage disequilibrium might explain the correlated functional status among segregating V segments, but an unknown experimental factor could not be excluded. Roughly uniform sequencing depth across donors was assumed in presence/absence analyses, although this assumption may not hold. A total of some 180 TCR beta chains were listed by the study as associated with cytomegalovirus. Across donors, most TCR sequences were observed very rarely, whereas some public TCRs were present in many individuals. A further reported finding was that TCR beta sequences accurately predicted the HLA-A and HLA-B alleles for most subjects in the first cohort.

The receptor library was made with the immunoSEQ multiplex PCR assay. For the multiplex PCR, a mixture combining 60 forward primers for TCR Vbeta segments and 13 reverse primers for TCR Jbeta segments was used. The CDR3 region of rearranged TCR beta genes was amplified from genomic DNA by a multiplex PCR assay. On the Illumina HiSeq System, the amplified TCR beta libraries were sequenced as 87-base-pair reads. The authors' analysis ran thus. In a later analysis, 70 million to 95 million unique TCR beta chains were counted across the 650 to 700 repertoires, and roughly 9.9 million of these chains were shared by at least two donors. Raw reads were error-corrected and collapsed into unique sequences by a nearest-neighbor algorithm in which closely related sequences were merged to remove PCR and sequencing errors. CDR3 sequences were aligned to IMGT reference sequences to assign V, D and J gene segments. Each retained sequence needed at least a six-nucleotide match to both a V gene segment and a J gene segment. A rearrangement counted as productive if the CDR3 had no stop codons and remained in frame with V and J, and every other rearrangement counted as non-productive. CDR3 was defined by IMGT convention, running from the second conserved V-encoded cysteine to the conserved J-encoded phenylalanine. The earlier analysis of around 640 of the donors excluded sequences that lacked an unambiguous match to a single V gene segment. In an earlier analysis of some 590 of the donors, a V segment was called functional when productive rearrangements were above 56.7%, and segregating when the standard deviation between donors exceeded 5%. A statistical classification framework was developed to diagnose cytomegalovirus status using the catalog of TCR beta chain sequences. V and J gene assignment, in a later analysis, came from comparing TCR nucleotide sequences with IMGT/GENE-DB human TR gene sequences. In a later analysis, CDR3 sequences and most-parsimonious VDJ recombination scenarios were assigned using the TCRdist pipeline. In a later analysis, each TCR beta chain was defined by its CDR3 amino acid sequence together with its V-gene family, and reads lacking a unique V-gene family were excluded. To address suspected cross-contamination and a sequencing artifact, a later analysis removed over 500 highly shared, low-generation-probability nucleotide sequences. In a later analysis, a clonal expansion index was calculated for each public chain from normalized within-repertoire ranks of inferred template counts. In a later analysis, generation probabilities were computed with a VDJ recombination model fitted to out-of-frame rearrangements, and the resulting probabilities were checked against IGoR. In a later analysis, hypergeometric tests were used to score TCR-TCR, TCR-HLA and TCR-CMV co-occurrence, with a repertoire-size bias correction applied to TCR pairs. In a later analysis, false discovery rates were estimated by permuting HLA or CMV assignments 20 times. In a later analysis, co-occurring TCRs were grouped with DBSCAN, and TCRdist sequence similarity was added when clustering was performed within HLA-allele-positive subsets. Repertoires with fewer than 30,000 or more than 120,000 public chains were left out of co-occurrence clustering, as were five repertoires with anomalous nucleotide sharing. In TCRdb, the immuneACCESS table is reduced to in-frame sequences with V and J assigned. These tables do not hold every clone; where another copy was compared, an unresolved V gene accounts for under half, and the others remain unexplained. The V and J calls and clone size come from that table; D and trimming were worked out from the DNA. Recorded for this sample are some 70,000 clones; about four fifths of them occurred a single time. Jointly, the top ten make up 2% to 3% of the sample.

For CDR1 and CDR2, the germline V gene (reference sequence) lists MNHEY and SMNVEV. Trimming takes 5 bases from V and 1 base from J, and the germline ends sit 21 bases apart. The CDR3, from cysteine to phenylalanine, totals 18 residues. Of all the DNA, just the CDR3 is kept, 54 bases in frame from base 1. This sequence was found in a woman in her 50s in good health and CMV-seronegative. Recombination connected TRBV27 to TRBJ1-5, with a weak D call of TRBD1 (6 bases match). Sequencing was carried out using PBMCs. The CDR3 region reads CASSPRFSGGVSNQPQHF. The DNA sequence reads TGTGCCAGCAGTCCGAGGTTTTCGGGGGGCGTAAGCAATCAGCCCCAGCATTTT.